These 30 T cell receptor beta chains came from one sample sequenced in a study of beta chain features in type 1 diabetes. The authors reverse transcribed all of the isolated RNA, so sequencing captured expressed TCRB transcripts. Sequenced by immunoSEQ multiplex PCR; TCRdb stores in-frame clones only, minus some. The sample records around 250,000 clones, around 26% being singletons. The sequenced sample consisted of central memory CD4+ T cells from blood. All receptors come from a young man in good health.

This clone has a handful of counts. The genes are TRBV9 and TRBJ2-3; D is possibly TRBD1 (5 bases). The CDR3 length is 16 residues. Germline assignment: CDR1 SGDLS and CDR2 YYNGEE. Trimming pared 0 bases from V and 4 bases from J, leaving 15 bases between. The CDR3 here is CASSVGVGPLADTQYF. For the CDR3, the DNA is TGTGCCAGCAGCGTAGGAGTGGGGCCCCTAGCAGATACGCAGTATTTT.

The chain joins TRBV7-2 to TRBJ1-2, with D maybe TRBD1 (6 bases). Germline CDR1 reads SGHTA; CDR2 reads FQGNSA. Trimming took off 5 bases at V and 8 bases at J, with 15 bases between the two ends. The CDR3 has 13 residues. The chain's CDR3 is CASSPTGPRGYTF. CDR3 in DNA: TGTGCCAGCAGCCCAACAGGGCCGCGAGGCTACACCTTC.

This clone was counted a few times. The V call is TRBV29-1, the J call TRBJ2-5, with D possibly TRBD1 on 6 matching bases. Trimming cost V 2 bases and J 2 bases, with 9 bases left between them. The CDR3 runs to 13 residues. CDR1 is SQVTM, CDR2 ANQGSEA, per germline. The CDR3 is CSVERDTQETQYF. CDR3 DNA sequence: TGCAGCGTTGAAAGGGACACACAAGAGACCCAGTACTTC.

This clone was seen only a few times. Other DNA sequences in this specimen translate into the identical CDR3. V is TRBV28 and J is TRBJ2-7; 11 positions agree with TRBD2. Germline V lookup: CDR1 MDHEN, CDR2 SYDVKM. The CDR3 extends over 14 amino acids. V shed 6 bases and J 2 bases; nucleotides not matched to a gene: 3. CDR3 in amino acids: CASSLSGRAYEQYF. The DNA for the CDR3 is TGTGCCAGCAGCCTTAGCGGGAGGGCCTACGAGCAGTACTTC.

This sequence joins TRBV11-2 and TRBJ1-1; D uncertain. The V end was cut by 1 base, the J end by 2 bases, with 8 bases between. Germline assignment: CDR1 SGHAT and CDR2 FQNNGV. CDR3 size: 14 residues. The CDR3 loop reads CASSLVRANTEAFF. Here the CDR3 DNA reads TGTGCCAGCAGCTTAGTTAGGGCTAACACTGAAGCTTTCTTT.

V gene TRBV7-2 combines with J gene TRBJ2-5; either TRBD1 or TRBD2 may supply D (6 bases each). V dropped 7 bases and J dropped 5 bases, with 17 bases sitting between them. Germline V gene sequence: CDR1 SGHTA, CDR2 FQGNSA. The CDR3 extends over 14 amino acids. The CDR3 DNA is TGTGCCAGCATCAACCCGTGGAGGGGGGAGACCCAGTACTTC. Amino acids: CASINPWRGETQYF.

The chain recombines TRBV5-5 with TRBJ2-3; D is uncertain. Between the trimmed V and J ends, which lost 1 base and 3 bases, there was a span of 3 bases. Germline lookup yields CDR1 SGHKS and CDR2 YYEKEE (reference sequence). CDR3 length equals 12 residues. In nucleotides, the CDR3 is TGTGCCAGCAGCTTGAATACAGATACGCAGTATTTT. It translates to CASSLNTDTQYF.

The rearrangement joins TRBV5-1 to TRBJ2-7, with D possibly TRBD1 on 6 matching bases. The CDR3 runs 15 residues. Per the germline V gene, CDR1 is SGHRS and CDR2 is YFSETQ. The germline V and J ends were trimmed by 7 bases and 7 bases, with 24 bases remaining between them. CDR3 in amino acids: CASCPRGQPYEEQYF. CDR3 in DNA: TGCGCCAGCTGTCCCCGAGGACAGCCCTACGAGGAGCAGTACTTC.

The chain's CDR3 is CASSPPGLAGDAQYF. The CDR3 region has the DNA TGTGCCAGCAGTCCTCCGGGACTAGCGGGAGACGCGCAGTATTTT. The V gene is TRBV6-6, the J gene TRBJ2-3, with 14 bases matching TRBD2. J gave up 10 bases and V 5 bases, and 8 bases lay outside the gene matches. This CDR3 has 15 residues. From germline, CDR1 is MNHNY and CDR2 SVGAGI (reference sequence).

The chain uses TRBV6-1 and TRBJ1-5; 9 bases are shared with TRBD1. V shed 1 base and J 7 bases; nucleotides not matched to a gene: 2. This CDR3 contains 14 residues. Germline values: CDR1 MNHNS, CDR2 SASEGT. This chain's CDR3 is CASSEGTGVQPQHF. In DNA form, the CDR3 reads TGTGCCAGCAGTGAAGGGACAGGGGTACAGCCCCAGCATTTT.

The sample holds one count of this clone. The chain couples TRBV19 to TRBJ2-1; D gene unclear. This CDR3 spans 13 amino acids. The germline V gene has CDR1 LNHDA and CDR2 SQIVND (reference sequence). V shed 7 bases and J shed 4 bases, with 11 bases lying between them. The chain's CDR3 is CASTPSAYNEQFF. The DNA for the CDR3 is TGTGCCAGTACCCCGAGCGCTTACAATGAGCAGTTCTTC.

This clone was seen at least ten times. The J gene is TRBJ2-5, the V gene TRBV5-1; D gene unclear. This CDR3 region has 14 residues. Germline loops: CDR1 SGHRS, CDR2 YFSETQ. The V end was cut by 5 bases, the J end by 0 bases, with 11 bases between. The DNA of the CDR3 is TGCGCCAGCAGGTATGAGTCATACCAAGAGACCCAGTACTTC. Its translation: CASRYESYQETQYF. The full variable domain, completed using reference TRBV5-1 and TRBJ2-5, is KAGVTQTPRYLIKTRGQQVTLSCSPISGHRSVSWYQQTPGQGLQFLFEYFSETQRNKGNFPGRFSGRQFSNSRSEMNVSTLELGDSALYLCASRYESYQETQYFGPGTRLLVL.

The chain is built from TRBV27 and TRBJ2-1; the D gene is possibly TRBD1 (6 bases). Germline CDR1 and CDR2: MNHEY and SMNVEV (reference sequence). The V end lost 8 bases, the J end lost 11 bases, and 16 bases lay between the germline ends. This CDR3 contains 12 residues. In DNA, the CDR3 is TGTGCCAGCGGCCGAAACAGGGAGAAGCAGTTCTTC. Amino acid sequence: CASGRNREKQFF.

A remark on this clone: This specimen includes other DNA sequences encoding the same CDR3. The V and J genes are TRBV28 and TRBJ2-1, with D uncertain. CDR3 size: 12 residues. The ends were cut back, 7 bases at V and 2 bases at J, with 6 bases in the middle. The germline CDR1 and CDR2 sequences are MDHEN and SYDVKM. The DNA for the CDR3 is TGTGCCAGCACCGGAGCCTACAATGAGCAGTTCTTC. It specifies CASTGAYNEQFF.

The gene calls are TRBV18 and TRBJ2-7, with TRBD2 matching 8 bases. Germline V gene sequence: CDR1 KGHSH, CDR2 LQKENI. V lost 6 bases to trimming and J lost 5 bases; unmatched junction nucleotides: 9. The CDR3 runs to 14 residues. The chain's CDR3 is CASSLGLDIDEQYF. The CDR3, as DNA: TGTGCCAGCTCCCTGGGACTAGATATCGACGAGCAGTACTTC.

This clone was detected only a few times. This chain connects TRBV2 to TRBJ1-6; D may be TRBD1 (5 bases). The CDR3 spans 16 residues. Trimming removed 7 bases at V and 8 bases at J, with 21 bases between. Germline V CDR1 and CDR2: SNHLY, FYNNEI. DNA of the CDR3: TGTGCCAGCATCCTTCGAGGTGGCAGGGACCATTCACCCCTCCACTTT. Translating it yields CASILRGGRDHSPLHF.

This clone was detected only a few times. The rearrangement joins TRBV7-9 to TRBJ1-2; a weak D match, TRBD1 (6 bases). CDR3 size: 15 residues. With 1 base removed from V and 8 bases from J, the gap between germline ends came to 17 bases. Germline assignment: CDR1 SEHNR and CDR2 FQNEAQ (reference sequence). In nucleotides, the CDR3 is TGTGCCAGCAGCTTAGAGCTGGCGGGGGCGCACGGCTACACCTTC. Its translation: CASSLELAGAHGYTF.

This clone was seen a handful of times. The V gene is TRBV6-6, the J gene TRBJ1-2; possibly TRBD1 for D (5 bases). There are 15 residues in the CDR3. Germline CDR1 MNHNY, CDR2 SVGAGI (reference sequence). V gave up 6 bases and J gave up 3 bases, with 17 bases separating them. CDR3 residues: CASSGRGAPDYGYTF. CDR3 DNA: TGTGCCAGCAGCGGCCGTGGGGCTCCTGACTATGGCTACACCTTC.

This chain joins TRBV7-6 and TRBJ2-1; 10 positions agree with TRBD2. CDR3 length equals 15 residues. The V segment lost 5 bases and the J segment 4 bases; nucleotides outside the gene matches: 5. Germline-derived CDR1 and CDR2 are SGHVS and FNYEAQ. CDR3 DNA sequence: TGTGCCAGCAGCCCCGGACTAGCGGAGTACAATGAGCAGTTCTTC. Its translation: CASSPGLAEYNEQFF.

The chain combines TRBV5-1 with TRBJ2-3; 8 nucleotides match TRBD1. The CDR3 runs 14 residues. Germline V gene data show CDR1 as SGHRS and CDR2 as YFSETQ. V lost 7 bases and J lost 1; bases outside the gene matches: 5. DNA of the CDR3: TGCGCCAGCTGCAGGGGGCGCGGCACAGATACGCAGTATTTT. Amino acid sequence: CASCRGRGTDTQYF.

This clone has just a few counts. The same CDR3 also results from other DNA sequences found in this sample. J is TRBJ2-5 and V is TRBV9, with D tentatively TRBD2 (5 bases). Trimming took off 0 bases at V and 2 bases at J, with 5 bases between the two ends. Germline CDR1 SGDLS, CDR2 YYNGEE. The CDR3 consists of 13 residues. The CDR3 is CASSVGLQETQYF. In DNA, the CDR3 is TGTGCCAGCAGCGTAGGACTACAAGAGACCCAGTACTTC.

This clone was observed a handful of times. V and J are TRBV2 and TRBJ1-3; D not certain. CDR3 length: 14 amino acids. Trimming took off 6 bases at V and 0 bases at J, with 9 bases between the two ends. Germline CDR1 reads SNHLY; CDR2 reads FYNNEI. The CDR3 here is CASSGARSGNTIYF. As DNA, the CDR3 is TGTGCCAGCAGCGGAGCTCGCTCTGGAAACACCATATATTTT.

This clone has only a few counts. This rearrangement joins TRBV4-3 to TRBJ2-1; D ambiguous. V lost 4 bases and J 6 bases, leaving 10 bases between the germline ends. CDR1 is LGHNA, CDR2 YSLEER, per germline. The CDR3 loop spans 13 amino acids. CDR3 region: CASSLSQANEQFF. DNA for the CDR3: TGCGCCAGCAGCCTTAGCCAGGCCAATGAGCAGTTCTTC.

This clone was detected only a few times. V is TRBV7-9 and J is TRBJ1-1, with D hard to call. Germline V CDR1 and CDR2: SEHNR, FQNEAQ (reference sequence). V was clipped by 3 bases and J by 5 bases, with 10 bases between them. The CDR3 is made up of 13 amino acids. CDR3 DNA sequence: TGTGCCAGCAGCTTGGTGGGGAGAACTGAAGCTTTCTTT. Translating gives CASSLVGRTEAFF.

This clone was detected a few times. The V and J genes are TRBV27 and TRBJ2-1, with D maybe TRBD2 (5 bases). CDR1 and CDR2 from the germline V gene are MNHEY and SMNVEV (reference sequence). V gave up 2 bases and J gave up 2 bases, with 19 bases separating them. The length of the CDR3 is 18 residues. This CDR3 is CASSLGGLPGETYNEQFF. The CDR3 DNA reads TGTGCCAGCAGTTTAGGAGGACTCCCTGGCGAGACCTACAATGAGCAGTTCTTC.

V gene TRBV5-4 combines with J gene TRBJ2-7; a weak D match, TRBD2 (6 bases). There are 13 residues in the CDR3. V gave up 2 bases and J gave up 6 bases, with 12 bases separating them. Germline CDR1 reads SGHNT; CDR2 reads YYREEE (reference sequence). The CDR3 here is CASSLAGRFEQYF. DNA for the CDR3: TGTGCCAGCAGCTTAGCTGGGAGGTTCGAGCAGTACTTC.

This clone was observed a few times. The chain has TRBV4-3 and TRBJ2-3; 14 positions agree with TRBD2. Unmatched junction bases numbered 1, after V lost 1 base and J lost 4 bases. Germline CDR1 is LGHNA and CDR2 is YSLEER. The CDR3 covers 16 residues. The CDR3 region has the DNA TGCGCCAGCAGCCAAGGGACTAGCGGGGGGCCAGATACGCAGTATTTT. Translating it yields CASSQGTSGGPDTQYF.

The J gene is TRBJ2-5, the V gene TRBV7-2; D possibly corresponds to TRBD2 (7 bases). Looked up from germline, CDR1 is SGHTA and CDR2 is FQGNSA. This CDR3 spans 15 amino acids. The V gene lost 3 bases and the J gene lost 5 bases, with 16 bases spanning the gap. CDR3 in amino acids: CASSFAMGGGETQYF. The CDR3 region has the DNA TGTGCCAGCAGCTTTGCCATGGGGGGGGGCGAGACCCAGTACTTC.

This clone has more than one count but fewer than ten. This chain uses TRBV6-6 with TRBJ2-2; no definite D call. Trimming left V 6 bases short and J 1 base short, with 0 bases between. Germline CDR1 is MNHNY and CDR2 is SVGAGI (reference sequence). This CDR3 is 11 amino acids long. CDR3 loop: CASRNTGELFF. CDR3 DNA sequence: TGTGCCAGCAGGAACACCGGGGAGCTGTTTTTT.

The chain carries TRBV12-5 and TRBJ1-1; 8 positions match TRBD1. The CDR3 extends over 16 amino acids. J gave up 1 base and V 3 bases, and 7 bases lay outside the gene matches. Germline lookup yields CDR1 LGHNT and CDR2 FRNRAP. The CDR3 DNA follows: TGTGCTAGTGGTTTATCTTACGGGACAGGGAACACTGAAGCTTTCTTT. It yields the protein CASGLSYGTGNTEAFF.